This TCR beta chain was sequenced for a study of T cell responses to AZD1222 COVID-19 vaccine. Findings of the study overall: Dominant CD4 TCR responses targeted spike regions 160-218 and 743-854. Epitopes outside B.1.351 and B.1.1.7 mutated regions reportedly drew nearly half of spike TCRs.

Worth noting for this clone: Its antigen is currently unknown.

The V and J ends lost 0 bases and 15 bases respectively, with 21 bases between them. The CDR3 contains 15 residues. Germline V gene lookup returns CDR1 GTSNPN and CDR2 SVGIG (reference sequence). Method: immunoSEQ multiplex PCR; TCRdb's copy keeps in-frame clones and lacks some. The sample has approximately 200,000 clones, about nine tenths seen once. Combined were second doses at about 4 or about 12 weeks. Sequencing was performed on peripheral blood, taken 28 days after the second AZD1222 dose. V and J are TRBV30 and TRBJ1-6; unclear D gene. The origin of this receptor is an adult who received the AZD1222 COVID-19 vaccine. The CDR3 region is CAWSVLQDSSPGLHF. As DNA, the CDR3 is TGTGCCTGGAGTGTACTTCAGGACTCAAGTCCGGGCCTCCACTTT.